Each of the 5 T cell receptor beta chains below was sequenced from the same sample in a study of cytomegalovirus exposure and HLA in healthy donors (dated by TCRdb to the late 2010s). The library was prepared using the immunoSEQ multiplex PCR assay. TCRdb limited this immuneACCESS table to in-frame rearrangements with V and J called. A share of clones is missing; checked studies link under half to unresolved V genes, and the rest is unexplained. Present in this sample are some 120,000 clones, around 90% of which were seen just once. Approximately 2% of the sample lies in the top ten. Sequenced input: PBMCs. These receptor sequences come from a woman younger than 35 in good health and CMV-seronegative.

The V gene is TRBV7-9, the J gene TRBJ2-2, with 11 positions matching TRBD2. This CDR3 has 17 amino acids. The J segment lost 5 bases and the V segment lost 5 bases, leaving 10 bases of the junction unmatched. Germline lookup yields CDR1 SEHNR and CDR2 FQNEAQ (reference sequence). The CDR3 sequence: CASSRYTSGSKTGELFF. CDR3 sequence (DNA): TGTGCCAGCAGCCGTTACACTAGCGGGAGTAAAACCGGGGAGCTGTTTTTT.

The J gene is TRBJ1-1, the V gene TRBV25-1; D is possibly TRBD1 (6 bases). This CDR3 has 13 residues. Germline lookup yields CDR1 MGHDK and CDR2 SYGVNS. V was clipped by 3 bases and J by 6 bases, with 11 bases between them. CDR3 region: CASSDGGRPEAFF. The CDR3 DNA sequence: TGTGCCAGCAGTGACGGGGGGCGGCCTGAAGCTTTCTTT.

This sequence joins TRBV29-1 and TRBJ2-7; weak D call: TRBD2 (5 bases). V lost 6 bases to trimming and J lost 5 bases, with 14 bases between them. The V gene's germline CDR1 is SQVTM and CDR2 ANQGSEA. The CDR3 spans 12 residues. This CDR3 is CSVTLNGDEQYF. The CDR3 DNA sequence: TGCAGCGTGACACTTAACGGGGACGAGCAGTACTTC.

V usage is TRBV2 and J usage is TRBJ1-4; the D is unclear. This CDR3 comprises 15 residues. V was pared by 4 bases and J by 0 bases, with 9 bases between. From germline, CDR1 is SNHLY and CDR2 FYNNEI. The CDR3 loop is CASSARTATNEKLFF. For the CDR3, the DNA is TGTGCCAGCAGTGCTCGTACAGCAACTAATGAAAAACTGTTTTTT. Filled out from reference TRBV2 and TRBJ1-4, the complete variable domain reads EPEVTQTPSHQVTQMGQEVILRCVPISNHLYFYWYRQILGQKVEFLVSFYNNEISEKSEIFDDQFSVERPDGSNFTLKIRSTKLEDSAMYFCASSARTATNEKLFFGSGTQLSVL.

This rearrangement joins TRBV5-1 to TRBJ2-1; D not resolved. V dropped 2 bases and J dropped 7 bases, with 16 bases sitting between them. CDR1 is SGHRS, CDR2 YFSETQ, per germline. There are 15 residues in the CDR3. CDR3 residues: CASSFSFTLGNEQFF. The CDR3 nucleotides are TGCGCCAGCAGCTTTAGCTTTACCCTTGGAAATGAGCAGTTCTTC.